These 29 T cell receptor beta chains were all obtained from the same sample, sequenced in a study of vaccination effects on CD4 cells after COVID-19. Antigen-specific CD4+ T cell clonotypes were called by their expansion after viral peptide-pool culture in ViraFEST. Following an approximately 9-day culture, CD4+ T cells were purified. As their vaccination, participants received two doses of either BNT162b2 or mRNA-1273. The repertoire was sequenced with immunoSEQ multiplex PCR; TCRdb's copy has only in-frame clones and lacks some. The data contain about 24,000 clones, around 63% of them seen just once; the ten biggest clones take up 7.5% to 8.5%. No antigen is known for these receptors. Source: CD4+ T cells from PBMCs cultured with SARS-CoV-2 spike peptides, taken after COVID-19 vaccination. The receptors stem from a human donor who received a COVID-19 vaccine.

The chain combines TRBV18 with TRBJ2-2; 10 nucleotides match TRBD2. Germline lookup yields CDR1 KGHSH and CDR2 LQKENI. This CDR3 comprises 15 residues. J lost 5 bases, V lost 2 bases, and 2 bases had no gene match. The CDR3: CASSPRLAGTGELFF. CDR3 coding DNA: TGTGCCAGCTCACCAAGACTAGCGGGTACCGGGGAGCTGTTTTTT.

CDR3 nucleotides: TGTGCCAGCAGCAAATCGGAGGGGGCCGCCAAAAACATTCAGTACTTC. This translates into CASSKSEGAAKNIQYF. The rearrangement uses TRBV21-1 and TRBJ2-4; TRBD1, the table's D call, was not compared with the DNA. TRBV21-1 is a documented pseudogene. There are 16 residues in the CDR3.

Only a few counts were recorded for this clone. J is TRBJ1-1 and V is TRBV29-1, with a possible D match to TRBD1 (6 bases). This CDR3 contains 14 residues. Germline-derived CDR1 and CDR2 are SQVTM and ANQGSEA. Trimming stripped 6 bases from V and 1 base from J, with 15 bases between. CDR3 in DNA: TGCAGCGTACTACCTCGGACAGCGAACACTGAAGCTTTCTTT. Protein product: CSVLPRTANTEAFF.

This clone has a single count. This rearrangement joins TRBV14 to TRBJ2-3; 8 nucleotides match TRBD2. CDR1 is SGHDN, CDR2 FVKESK, per germline. The V and J ends lost 3 bases and 2 bases, in that order; junction bases with no gene match: 7. CDR3 length: 16 amino acids. CDR3 amino acids: CASSQLSGGITDTQYF. CDR3 DNA: TGTGCCAGCAGCCAGTTAAGCGGGGGAATCACAGATACGCAGTATTTT.

There are a few counts of this clone. The V call is TRBV27, the J call TRBJ1-6; TRBD1 aligns across 7 bases. Germline CDR1 reads MNHEY; CDR2 reads SMNVEV (reference sequence). The CDR3 totals 18 residues. The ends lost 0 bases at V and 7 bases at J; junction bases unmatched: 12. The CDR3 region has the DNA TGTGCCAGCAGTTTATCGGGTACAGGGGATCGGGTCAATTCACCCCTCCACTTT. This sequence encodes CASSLSGTGDRVNSPLHF.

The chain joins TRBV27 to TRBJ1-2; tentative D call: TRBD1 (5 bases). The germline CDR1 and CDR2 sequences are MNHEY and SMNVEV (reference sequence). The CDR3 is made up of 17 amino acids. Trimming removed 5 bases from V and 3 bases from J, with 22 bases in between. CDR3 loop: CASSTKPLTVIDYGYTF. The CDR3 coding sequence is TGTGCCAGCAGTACTAAGCCGCTGACAGTCATAGACTATGGCTACACCTTC.

The V call is TRBV10-2, the J call TRBJ2-1; weak D call: TRBD2 (6 bases). The V gene's germline CDR1 is WSHSY and CDR2 SAAADI. The CDR3 runs to 14 residues. Trimming shortened V by 0 bases and J by 6 bases, and 9 bases separated the two germline ends. Written as DNA, the CDR3 is TGCGCCAGCAGTGAGTCGACTAGGGGCAATGAGCAGTTCTTC. It codes for CASSESTRGNEQFF.

CDR3 loop: CASKRQPQHF. Written as DNA, the CDR3 is TGTGCCAGCAAGAGACAGCCCCAGCATTTT. This chain links TRBV6-4 with TRBJ1-5; D uncertain. Per germline, CDR1 MRHNA and CDR2 SNTAGT. The CDR3 runs to 10 residues. The V end was cut by 7 bases, the J end by 7 bases, with 5 bases between.

This clone was found a few times. This sequence joins TRBV25-1 and TRBJ2-2; 7 positions agree with TRBD1. This CDR3 contains 16 residues. V was pared by 0 bases and J by 6 bases, with 7 bases of the junction left unmatched. Germline CDR1 MGHDK, CDR2 SYGVNS. The CDR3 nucleotides are TGTGCCAGCAGTGAATATTCACAGGGGAGTTCCGGGGAGCTGTTTTTT. This sequence encodes CASSEYSQGSSGELFF.

This clone was detected only a few times. The J gene is TRBJ1-4, the V gene TRBV6-5; D is unclear. This CDR3 region has 13 residues. Trimming shortened V by 0 bases and J by 10 bases, and 9 bases separated the two germline ends. Germline CDR1 MNHEY, CDR2 SVGAGI. CDR3 in amino acids: CASSYSTLGKLFF. CDR3 sequence (DNA): TGTGCCAGCAGTTACTCCACCTTGGGAAAACTGTTTTTT.

The chain uses TRBV27 and TRBJ1-5, with D possibly TRBD1 on 5 matching bases. There are 14 residues in the CDR3. The germline gives CDR1 MNHEY, CDR2 SMNVEV (reference sequence). V was pared by 2 bases and J by 3 bases, with 8 bases between. The CDR3 DNA reads as TGTGCCAGCAGTTTAGTTGGGGCCAATCAGCCCCAGCATTTT. Translation: CASSLVGANQPQHF.

The chain carries TRBV6-5 and TRBJ1-1; no reliable D call. The CDR3 consists of 15 residues. Germline V gene data show CDR1 as MNHEY and CDR2 as SVGAGI. V shed 6 bases and J shed 7 bases, with 21 bases lying between them. CDR3 nucleotide sequence: TGTGCCAGCAGGTCATCGACAAGCCTGGGGATTGAAGCTTTCTTT. This gives the protein CASRSSTSLGIEAFF.

This clone showed up just a few times. J is TRBJ2-1 and V is TRBV24-1, with no clear D. V lost 5 bases, J lost 12 bases, and 28 bases lay in between. Per germline, CDR1 KGHDR and CDR2 SFDVKD. The CDR3 consists of 17 residues. CDR3: CATSVSPYRFPSEGQFF. For the CDR3, the DNA is TGTGCCACCAGTGTTTCCCCCTATCGTTTCCCCTCCGAAGGGCAGTTCTTC.

This clone was seen a handful of times. The V and J genes are TRBV18 and TRBJ2-3; D not certain. Germline V gene data show CDR1 as KGHSH and CDR2 as LQKENI. V lost 3 bases, J lost 5 bases, and 6 bases lay in between. This CDR3 is built from 12 residues. The CDR3, as DNA: TGTGCCAGCTCACCGTTCTTAGATACGCAGTATTTT. Protein product: CASSPFLDTQYF.

This chain joins TRBV20-1 and TRBJ1-2; TRBD1 agrees at 10 bases. Germline CDR1 is DFQATT and CDR2 is SNEGSKA (reference sequence). The CDR3 runs 11 residues. For the CDR3, the DNA is TGCAGCGGGACAGGGGACTATGGCTACACCTTC. Encoded protein: CSGTGDYGYTF.

This clone was observed a handful of times. The chain recombines TRBV7-9 with TRBJ1-2; 8 bases map to TRBD1. The CDR3 runs 15 residues. V dropped 4 bases and J dropped 12; count of bases not matched to a gene: 16. CDR1 and CDR2 (germline): SEHNR, FQNEAQ (reference sequence). CDR3: CASSSWLGTGSFDTF. The CDR3 nucleotides read TGTGCCAGCAGCTCATGGTTGGGGACAGGCTCCTTCGACACCTTC.

This chain joins TRBV5-5 and TRBJ2-5; 9 bases line up with TRBD1. The CDR3 runs to 14 residues. CDR1 is SGHKS, CDR2 YYEKEE, per germline (reference sequence). The V segment lost 4 bases and the J segment 2 bases; nucleotides outside the gene matches: 3. The CDR3 region has the DNA TGTGCCAGCAGCCCCGGACAGGGGCAAGAGACCCAGTACTTC. Its translation is CASSPGQGQETQYF. Using reference TRBV5-5 and TRBJ2-5 for the parts outside the CDR3, the full variable domain is DAGVTQSPTHLIKTRGQQVTLRCSPISGHKSVSWYQQVLGQGPQFIFQYYEKEERGRGNFPDRFSARQFPNYSSELNVNALLLGDSALYLCASSPGQGQETQYFGPGTRLLVL.

This clone was seen only once. This chain connects TRBV19 to TRBJ2-3; no definite D call. Germline V gives CDR1 LNHDA, CDR2 SQIVND (reference sequence). CDR3 size: 11 residues. Deletions cut 5 bases from V and 5 bases from J, with 5 bases between. CDR3 loop: CASSLLDTQYF. DNA for the CDR3: TGTGCCAGTAGTCTCCTAGATACGCAGTATTTT.

In its sample, this clone was seen a few times. The rearrangement links TRBV5-1 to TRBJ2-2; TRBD1 matches at 10 bases. This CDR3 contains 14 residues. Germline CDR1 SGHRS, CDR2 YFSETQ. The trim removed 4 bases at V and 8 bases at J, leaving 5 bases unmatched. Here the CDR3 DNA reads TGCGCCAGCAGCCCTGGGACAGGGGTTGGGGAGCTGTTTTTT. Its protein is CASSPGTGVGELFF.

V usage is TRBV5-1 and J usage is TRBJ1-1; D call uncertain. Germline V gene data show CDR1 as SGHRS and CDR2 as YFSETQ. The CDR3 loop spans 14 amino acids. V dropped 0 bases and J dropped 2 bases, with 8 bases sitting between them. The CDR3 coding sequence is TGCGCCAGCAGCTTGGAAATCAGTAACACTGAAGCTTTCTTT. Amino acid sequence: CASSLEISNTEAFF.

V is TRBV7-7 and J is TRBJ2-5; D call uncertain. This CDR3 has 15 amino acids. V was shortened by 1 base and J by 4 bases, with 13 bases between the two germline ends. Looked up from germline, CDR1 is SSHAT and CDR2 is FNYEAQ (reference sequence). The CDR3 bases are TGTGCCAGCAGCTTAGGGGTAGGGTTGGGAGAGACCCAGTACTTC. Its protein product is CASSLGVGLGETQYF. The full variable domain, with the rest looked up from reference TRBV7-7 and TRBJ2-5, is GAGVSQSPRYKVTKRGQDVTLRCDPISSHATLYWYQQALGQGPEFLTYFNYEAQPDKSGLPSDRFSAERPEGSISTLTIQRTEQRDSAMYRCASSLGVGLGETQYFGPGTRLLVL.

The chain links TRBV15 to TRBJ1-2, with unresolved D. In germline, CDR1 is LNHNV, CDR2 YYDKDF (reference sequence). This CDR3 region has 10 residues. Between the trimmed V and J ends, which lost 8 bases and 8 bases, there was a span of 9 bases. CDR3 region: CATERTGYTF. The CDR3 DNA is TGTGCCACCGAGAGGACGGGCTACACCTTC.

In its sample, this clone was seen a few times. The genes are TRBV5-1 and TRBJ1-2; TRBD1 matches 7 bases. Trimming removed 4 bases from V and 7 bases from J; junction bases left unmatched: 10. CDR1 is SGHRS and CDR2 is YFSETQ in the germline V gene. The CDR3 has 14 amino acids. Here the CDR3 reads CASSRQGQEGGYTF. Written as DNA, the CDR3 is TGCGCCAGCAGCCGACAGGGCCAGGAAGGTGGCTACACCTTC.

This clone was counted between two and nine times. The rearrangement uses TRBV20-1 and TRBJ2-7; TRBD1 is a possible D gene (6 bases). The germline V gene has CDR1 DFQATT and CDR2 SNEGSKA (reference sequence). The CDR3 contains 12 residues. The V gene lost 3 bases and the J gene lost 3 bases, with 9 bases spanning the gap. The CDR3 nucleotides read TGCAGTGCTAGTAAGGGGGACTACGAGCAGTACTTC. Translating it yields CSASKGDYEQYF.

This clone has a handful of counts. The chain joins TRBV6-6 to TRBJ1-5; D is unresolved. The germline CDR1 and CDR2 sequences are MNHNY and SVGAGI (reference sequence). V lost 6 bases and J 6 bases, leaving 18 bases between the germline ends. This CDR3 has 15 residues. CDR3 sequence: CASRSPGTSGQPQHF. The CDR3, as DNA: TGTGCCAGCAGATCACCGGGTACAAGCGGTCAGCCCCAGCATTTT.

The rearrangement joins TRBV10-3 to TRBJ2-5, with 8 nucleotides matching TRBD1. This CDR3 is 13 amino acids long. Germline CDR1 and CDR2: ENHRY and SYGVKD. Trimming took 6 bases from V and 2 from J; bases not matched to a gene: 2. The CDR3 DNA is TGTGCCATCAGAGGACAGGGACAAGAGACCCAGTACTTC. Its translation is CAIRGQGQETQYF.

Judged by abundance, this clone is medium-sized. The chain couples TRBV27 to TRBJ2-1; perhaps TRBD2 as D (6 bases). The CDR3 has 13 residues. Between the trimmed V and J ends, which lost 5 bases and 5 bases, there was a span of 10 bases. Germline V lookup: CDR1 MNHEY, CDR2 SMNVEV (reference sequence). The CDR3 region is CASSTSSDNEQFF. The CDR3 DNA reads as TGTGCCAGCAGTACCTCTAGCGACAATGAGCAGTTCTTC.

The chain recombines TRBV28 with TRBJ2-1; 8 bases agree with TRBD1. CDR1 and CDR2 (germline): MDHEN, SYDVKM. This CDR3 spans 15 amino acids. Trimming removed 3 bases from V and 4 bases from J; junction bases left unmatched: 5. The CDR3 DNA follows: TGTGCCAGCAGTTTGCAGGGGGCGAATTACAATGAGCAGTTCTTC. Amino acids: CASSLQGANYNEQFF.

This clone turned up a few times. The chain is built from TRBV10-1 and TRBJ2-7, with a weak D call TRBD2 (5 bases). Germline V gene data show CDR1 as WNHNN and CDR2 as SYGVQD (reference sequence). V was cut by 3 bases and J by 5 bases, with 14 bases left in between. This CDR3 region has 14 residues. The CDR3 DNA reads as TGCGCCAGCAGTGACGCGGGTCGTTATGACGAGCAGTACTTC. Its translation: CASSDAGRYDEQYF.